The rows below give T cell receptor beta chains drawn from one sample of a study of cytomegalovirus exposure and HLA in healthy donors. The repertoire was sequenced with immunoSEQ multiplex PCR; TCRdb's copy has only in-frame clones and lacks some. The table shows 100,000 or so clones, with under 85% occurring only once. Sequencing was done on a sample of PBMCs. These receptors originate from a woman aged 40 to 55 in good health and CMV-seropositive. Both conserved end residues are part of each CDR3. Fields, in order: D gene, clone size, V gene, J gene, CDR3 protein, CDR3 DNA. A D gene is named only where the DNA matches it firmly. Size is stated for part of the rows, as once, few or many counts, or as a class when the clone is expanded.

D: NA; size: NA; V: TRBV15; J: TRBJ2-1; CDR3: CATSRGGDGNEQFF; DNA: TGTGCCACCAGCAGAGGCGGTGATGGCAATGAGCAGTTCTTC
D: TRBD2; size: few; V: TRBV4-2; J: TRBJ2-3; CDR3: CASSPGLAGGPSTDTQYF; DNA: TGTGCCAGCAGCCCGGGACTAGCGGGAGGACCTAGCACAGATACGCAGTATTTT
D: NA; size: NA; V: TRBV4-1; J: TRBJ2-7; CDR3: CASSQEKDREGYEQYF; DNA: TGCGCCAGCAGCCAAGAGAAGGACAGGGAGGGGTACGAGCAGTACTTC
D: TRBD1; size: NA; V: TRBV9; J: TRBJ1-4; CDR3: CASSVGGQLNEKLFF; DNA: TGTGCCAGCAGCGTAGGGGGACAGTTAAATGAAAAACTGTTTTTT
D: NA; size: NA; V: TRBV4-3; J: TRBJ2-2; CDR3: CASSQDRGYTGELFF; DNA: TGCGCCAGCAGCCAAGACAGGGGATACACCGGGGAGCTGTTTTTT
D: NA; size: NA; V: TRBV6-5; J: TRBJ1-1; CDR3: CASSRERGGDTEAFF; DNA: TGTGCCAGCAGCCGGGAAAGAGGAGGGGACACTGAAGCTTTCTTT
D: TRBD2; size: few; V: TRBV5-4; J: TRBJ2-2; CDR3: CASSPGLAGFTGELFF; DNA: TGTGCCAGCAGCCCGGGACTAGCGGGATTCACCGGGGAGCTGTTTTTT
D: TRBD1; size: NA; V: TRBV5-1; J: TRBJ1-2; CDR3: CASSLISGQESSNYGYTF; DNA: TGCGCCAGCAGCTTGATCTCGGGACAGGAGTCCTCTAACTATGGCTACACCTTC
D: TRBD2; size: few; V: TRBV7-9; J: TRBJ2-1; CDR3: CASSTPAGSNNEQFF; DNA: TGTGCCAGCAGCACCCCAGCGGGATCCAACAATGAGCAGTTCTTC
D: TRBD1; size: NA; V: TRBV9; J: TRBJ1-1; CDR3: CASSPIGQGAPGTEAFF; DNA: TGTGCCAGCAGCCCCATTGGACAGGGGGCTCCCGGCACTGAAGCTTTCTTT
D: TRBD1; size: once; V: TRBV27; J: TRBJ2-5; CDR3: CASSLSFGQGAETQYF; DNA: TGTGCCAGCAGTTTATCGTTCGGACAGGGGGCCGAGACCCAGTACTTC
D: NA; size: NA; V: TRBV18; J: TRBJ1-1; CDR3: CASSPLGGELPEAFF; DNA: TGTGCCAGCTCACCCCTTGGGGGGGAGCTCCCTGAAGCTTTCTTT
D: NA; size: NA; V: TRBV6-5; J: TRBJ1-6; CDR3: CASSRGGSPLHF; DNA: TGTGCCAGCAGCCGAGGGGGATCACCCCTCCACTTT
D: NA; size: NA; V: TRBV7-2; J: TRBJ2-2; CDR3: CASSLYGVENTGELFF; DNA: TGTGCCAGCAGCTTATACGGTGTCGAGAACACCGGGGAGCTGTTTTTT
D: NA; size: NA; V: TRBV5-1; J: TRBJ1-2; CDR3: CASSLFRGEHGYTF; DNA: TGCGCCAGCAGCTTGTTTAGAGGAGAACATGGCTACACCTTC
D: NA; size: NA; V: TRBV27; J: TRBJ2-1; CDR3: CASSGDSGRGPQFF; DNA: TGTGCCAGTTCCGGAGATTCCGGGAGGGGGCCACAGTTCTTC
D: NA; size: few; V: TRBV28; J: TRBJ2-7; CDR3: CASSLVGQTETYEQYF; DNA: TGTGCCAGCAGTTTGGTGGGGCAGACCGAGACCTACGAGCAGTACTTC
D: NA; size: NA; V: TRBV15; J: TRBJ2-3; CDR3: CATSRARLSTDTQYF; DNA: TGTGCCACCAGCAGAGCCCGACTAAGCACAGATACGCAGTATTTT
D: TRBD2; size: NA; V: TRBV27; J: TRBJ2-3; CDR3: CASSTIAGGRTQYF; DNA: TGTGCCAGCAGCACCATAGCGGGGGGGCGCACGCAGTATTTT
D: TRBD2; size: NA; V: TRBV19; J: TRBJ2-1; CDR3: CASRKAGSSYNEQFF; DNA: TGTGCCAGTAGGAAAGCGGGGAGCTCCTACAATGAGCAGTTCTTC
D: TRBD2; size: NA; V: TRBV18; J: TRBJ2-7; CDR3: CASSPRTSGGYYEQYF; DNA: TGTGCCAGCTCACCGCGTACTAGCGGGGGGTACTACGAGCAGTACTTC
D: NA; size: NA; V: TRBV4-1; J: TRBJ1-3; CDR3: CASSQATGSGNTIYF; DNA: TGCGCCAGCAGCCAAGCTACGGGATCTGGAAACACCATATATTTT
D: TRBD1; size: NA; V: TRBV18; J: TRBJ1-5; CDR3: CASSTGTGPNQPQHF; DNA: TGTGCCAGCTCAACCGGGACAGGGCCCAATCAGCCCCAGCATTTT
D: NA; size: NA; V: TRBV6-1; J: TRBJ2-1; CDR3: CASSENGFKQFF; DNA: TGTGCCAGCAGTGAAAACGGTTTTAAGCAGTTCTTC
D: TRBD2; size: NA; V: TRBV5-4; J: TRBJ2-1; CDR3: CASDDLAGGPNEQFF; DNA: TGTGCCAGCGACGACCTAGCGGGGGGCCCTAATGAGCAGTTCTTC
D: NA; size: NA; V: TRBV29-1; J: TRBJ1-1; CDR3: CSAPGIPNTEAFF; DNA: TGCAGCGCCCCGGGTATCCCCAACACTGAAGCTTTCTTT